Listed below are T cell receptor beta chains from one sample, sequenced in a study of blood T cell repertoires in COVID-19. Clones were sequenced by immunoSEQ multiplex PCR, and TCRdb holds only the in-frame ones, with some missing. The sample consists of about 180,000 clones, 85% to 95% of them appearing once. Sequences were obtained from peripheral blood. Receptors originate from a man aged 45-65 years with acute or convalescent COVID-19. The CDR3 runs from the conserved cysteine through the conserved F or W. The D gene is left open where the match is weak. Expanded clones get a size class; other rows say once, few or many, or leave the size out.

CDR3 protein: CASRPGHLLAKNIQYF
CDR3 DNA: TGCGCCAGCAGGCCGGGACACCTGCTAGCCAAAAACATTCAGTACTTC
D gene: -
V gene: TRBV10-2
clone size: -
J gene: TRBJ2-4

CDR3 protein: CASSLEKRQVGYGYTF
CDR3 DNA: TGTGCCAGCAGCTTAGAAAAGCGACAGGTCGGCTATGGCTACACCTTC
D gene: -
V gene: TRBV7-2
clone size: -
J gene: TRBJ1-2

CDR3 protein: CASSLGRGFGDGYTF
CDR3 DNA: TGTGCCAGCAGCTTAGGTCGGGGATTTGGGGATGGCTACACCTTC
D gene: -
V gene: TRBV7-2
clone size: -
J gene: TRBJ1-2

CDR3 protein: CASSWTGGRDNQPQHF
CDR3 DNA: TGTGCCAGCAGTTGGACAGGGGGGAGGGACAATCAGCCCCAGCATTTT
D gene: TRBD1
V gene: TRBV28
clone size: -
J gene: TRBJ1-5

CDR3 protein: CASSRVGLIQETQYF
CDR3 DNA: TGTGCCAGCAGCCGAGTGGGACTTATTCAAGAGACCCAGTACTTC
D gene: -
V gene: TRBV3-1/TRBV3-2
clone size: -
J gene: TRBJ2-5

CDR3 protein: CATSDTAELFF
CDR3 DNA: TGTGCCACCTCGGACACGGCGGAGCTGTTTTTT
D gene: -
V gene: TRBV24-1
clone size: -
J gene: TRBJ2-2

CDR3 protein: CASSQPSSHSYEQYF
CDR3 DNA: TGTGCCAGCAGCCAACCTAGCTCCCACTCCTACGAGCAGTACTTC
D gene: -
V gene: TRBV4-2
clone size: -
J gene: TRBJ2-7

CDR3 protein: CASSPQSGSANYEQYF
CDR3 DNA: TGTGCCAGCTCACCCCAAAGCGGGAGCGCCAACTACGAGCAGTACTTC
D gene: TRBD2
V gene: TRBV18
clone size: few
J gene: TRBJ2-7

CDR3 protein: CASSLSATQRFF
CDR3 DNA: TGTGCCAGCAGTTTAAGCGCGACGCAGCGGTTCTTC
D gene: -
V gene: TRBV12-3/TRBV12-4
clone size: -
J gene: TRBJ2-1

CDR3 protein: CASSSQAGGNSPLHF
CDR3 DNA: TGTGCCAGCAGCTCCCAGGCAGGGGGTAATTCACCCCTCCACTTT
D gene: TRBD1
V gene: TRBV7-3
clone size: -
J gene: TRBJ1-6

CDR3 protein: CASSIDKNTEAFF
CDR3 DNA: TGTGCCAGCAGTATTGACAAGAACACTGAAGCTTTCTTT
D gene: -
V gene: TRBV2
clone size: -
J gene: TRBJ1-1

CDR3 protein: CASMYVGGHGYTF
CDR3 DNA: TGTGCCAGTATGTATGTGGGAGGACACGGCTACACCTTC
D gene: -
V gene: TRBV19
clone size: -
J gene: TRBJ1-2

CDR3 protein: CASSRGTPDQPQHF
CDR3 DNA: TGTGCCAGCAGCCGCGGGACTCCAGATCAGCCCCAGCATTTT
D gene: -
V gene: TRBV3-1/TRBV3-2
clone size: -
J gene: TRBJ1-5

CDR3 protein: CATTRGIGYEQYF
CDR3 DNA: TGTGCCACCACGAGGGGGATAGGCTACGAGCAGTACTTC
D gene: -
V gene: TRBV28
clone size: -
J gene: TRBJ2-7

CDR3 protein: CASSPAGSDTQYF
CDR3 DNA: TGTGCCAGCAGCCCGGCAGGGTCAGATACGCAGTATTTT
D gene: -
V gene: TRBV12-3/TRBV12-4
clone size: -
J gene: TRBJ2-3

CDR3 protein: CASSPGIAGYNEQFF
CDR3 DNA: TGTGCCAGCTCACCTGGGATAGCGGGGTACAATGAGCAGTTCTTC
D gene: TRBD2
V gene: TRBV18
clone size: -
J gene: TRBJ2-1

CDR3 protein: CASSSLRDYTEGTDTQYF
CDR3 DNA: TGCGCCAGCAGCAGTCTCCGGGACTACACTGAGGGCACAGATACGCAGTATTTT
D gene: TRBD2
V gene: TRBV5-1
clone size: -
J gene: TRBJ2-3

CDR3 protein: CASSFTGDPNQPQHF
CDR3 DNA: TGTGCCAGCAGCTTCACAGGGGACCCCAATCAGCCCCAGCATTTT
D gene: TRBD1
V gene: TRBV7-2
clone size: -
J gene: TRBJ1-5

CDR3 protein: CASSFWQGTGELFF
CDR3 DNA: TGTGCCAGCAGCTTCTGGCAGGGGACCGGGGAGCTGTTTTTT
D gene: -
V gene: TRBV7-9
clone size: -
J gene: TRBJ2-2

CDR3 protein: CASSSDRVDTEAFF
CDR3 DNA: TGCGCCAGCAGCTCAGACAGGGTTGACACTGAAGCTTTCTTT
D gene: TRBD1
V gene: TRBV5-1
clone size: -
J gene: TRBJ1-1

CDR3 protein: CASSLVAGSTEAFF
CDR3 DNA: TGTGCCAGCAGCTTAGTGGCAGGGTCCACTGAAGCTTTCTTT
D gene: -
V gene: TRBV7-9
clone size: -
J gene: TRBJ1-1

CDR3 protein: CATSRDPGNTGELFF
CDR3 DNA: TGTGCCACCAGCAGAGATCCGGGGAACACCGGGGAGCTGTTTTTT
D gene: -
V gene: TRBV15
clone size: -
J gene: TRBJ2-2

CDR3 protein: CASSELRDQPQHF
CDR3 DNA: TGTGCCAGCAGTGAATTGAGGGATCAGCCCCAGCATTTT
D gene: -
V gene: TRBV2
clone size: once
J gene: TRBJ1-5

CDR3 protein: CASSLVAVRGRKYEQYF
CDR3 DNA: TGTGCCAGCAGCTTAGTAGCCGTCCGCGGGAGAAAGTACGAGCAGTACTTC
D gene: TRBD2
V gene: TRBV7-8
clone size: -
J gene: TRBJ2-7

CDR3 protein: CSVEIHAGLGNTIYF
CDR3 DNA: TGCAGCGTTGAAATACACGCTGGTCTTGGAAACACCATATATTTT
D gene: -
V gene: TRBV29-1
clone size: -
J gene: TRBJ1-3

CDR3 protein: CASSIGTGGALVGANVLTF
CDR3 DNA: TGTGCCAGTAGTATCGGGACAGGGGGCGCGTTAGTTGGGGCCAACGTCCTGACTTTC
D gene: TRBD1
V gene: TRBV19
clone size: -
J gene: TRBJ2-6

CDR3 protein: CASSPFLNYGYTF
CDR3 DNA: TGTGCCAGTAGTCCCTTTTTAAACTATGGCTACACCTTC
D gene: -
V gene: TRBV19
clone size: once
J gene: TRBJ1-2

CDR3 protein: CATSREMRGSTDTQYF
CDR3 DNA: TGTGCCACCAGCAGAGAGATGCGCGGGAGCACAGATACGCAGTATTTT
D gene: -
V gene: TRBV15
clone size: -
J gene: TRBJ2-3

CDR3 protein: CAWSPALRQPQHF
CDR3 DNA: TGTGCCTGGAGTCCCGCCCTGAGGCAGCCCCAGCATTTT
D gene: -
V gene: TRBV30
clone size: -
J gene: TRBJ1-5

CDR3 protein: CASSQEVGEQYF
CDR3 DNA: TGTGCCAGCAGCCAAGAGGTCGGCGAGCAGTACTTC
D gene: -
V gene: TRBV3-1/TRBV3-2
clone size: -
J gene: TRBJ2-7

CDR3 protein: CASSSGPADGEKLFF
CDR3 DNA: TGTGCCAGCAGCTCCGGGCCAGCGGATGGTGAAAAACTGTTTTTT
D gene: -
V gene: TRBV7-2
clone size: -
J gene: TRBJ1-4

CDR3 protein: CASSLGTSGGKDTQYF
CDR3 DNA: TGTGCCAGCAGCTTAGGGACTAGCGGGGGAAAAGATACGCAGTATTTT
D gene: TRBD2
V gene: TRBV7-2
clone size: -
J gene: TRBJ2-3

CDR3 protein: CASTPYGGLAGGQGTGELFF
CDR3 DNA: TGTGCCAGCACCCCCTACGGGGGACTAGCGGGGGGGCAAGGAACCGGGGAGCTGTTTTTT
D gene: TRBD2
V gene: TRBV28
clone size: -
J gene: TRBJ2-2

CDR3 protein: CASSKALSLVLWEMSNGEQYF
CDR3 DNA: TGTGCCAGCAGCAAAGCGCTTTCTCTGGTTTTGTGGGAGATGTCGAACGGCGAGCAGTACTTC
D gene: -
V gene: TRBV21-1
clone size: once
J gene: TRBJ2-7

CDR3 protein: CASSPKGGGGADTQYF
CDR3 DNA: TGTGCCAGCAGCCCCAAGGGGGGGGGCGGCGCAGATACGCAGTATTTT
D gene: -
V gene: TRBV7-2
clone size: -
J gene: TRBJ2-3

CDR3 protein: CASRPPGQGTSPLHF
CDR3 DNA: TGTGCCAGCAGGCCGCCGGGACAGGGGACTTCACCCCTCCACTTT
D gene: TRBD1
V gene: TRBV7-8
clone size: -
J gene: TRBJ1-6

CDR3 protein: CASSKGLAYGYTF
CDR3 DNA: TGTGCCAGCAGTAAGGGACTTGCCTATGGCTACACCTTC
D gene: -
V gene: TRBV27
clone size: -
J gene: TRBJ1-2

CDR3 protein: CASSFGGLAGGYPYEQYF
CDR3 DNA: TGTGCCAGCAGTTTTGGGGGACTAGCGGGAGGGTACCCCTACGAGCAGTACTTC
D gene: TRBD2
V gene: TRBV28
clone size: -
J gene: TRBJ2-7

CDR3 protein: CASSSGTTGGETQYF
CDR3 DNA: TGTGCCAGCAGTTCCGGGACCACCGGAGGGGAGACCCAGTACTTC
D gene: -
V gene: TRBV6-2/TRBV6-3
clone size: -
J gene: TRBJ2-5

CDR3 protein: CASSLSLAGGLYEQYF
CDR3 DNA: TGTGCCAGCAGTTTATCCCTAGCGGGAGGACTCTACGAGCAGTACTTC
D gene: TRBD2
V gene: TRBV27
clone size: once
J gene: TRBJ2-7

CDR3 protein: CASSLRGRFSTDTQYF
CDR3 DNA: TGTGCCAGCAGCTTAAGAGGGAGATTTAGCACAGATACGCAGTATTTT
D gene: -
V gene: TRBV13
clone size: -
J gene: TRBJ2-3

CDR3 protein: CASSFRGDYGYTF
CDR3 DNA: TGTGCCAGCAGCTTCAGGGGAGACTATGGCTACACCTTC
D gene: -
V gene: TRBV3-1/TRBV3-2
clone size: few
J gene: TRBJ1-2

CDR3 protein: CASSFLKREKLFF
CDR3 DNA: TGTGCCAGCAGCTTTCTCAAGCGAGAAAAACTGTTTTTT
D gene: -
V gene: TRBV5-5
clone size: few
J gene: TRBJ1-4